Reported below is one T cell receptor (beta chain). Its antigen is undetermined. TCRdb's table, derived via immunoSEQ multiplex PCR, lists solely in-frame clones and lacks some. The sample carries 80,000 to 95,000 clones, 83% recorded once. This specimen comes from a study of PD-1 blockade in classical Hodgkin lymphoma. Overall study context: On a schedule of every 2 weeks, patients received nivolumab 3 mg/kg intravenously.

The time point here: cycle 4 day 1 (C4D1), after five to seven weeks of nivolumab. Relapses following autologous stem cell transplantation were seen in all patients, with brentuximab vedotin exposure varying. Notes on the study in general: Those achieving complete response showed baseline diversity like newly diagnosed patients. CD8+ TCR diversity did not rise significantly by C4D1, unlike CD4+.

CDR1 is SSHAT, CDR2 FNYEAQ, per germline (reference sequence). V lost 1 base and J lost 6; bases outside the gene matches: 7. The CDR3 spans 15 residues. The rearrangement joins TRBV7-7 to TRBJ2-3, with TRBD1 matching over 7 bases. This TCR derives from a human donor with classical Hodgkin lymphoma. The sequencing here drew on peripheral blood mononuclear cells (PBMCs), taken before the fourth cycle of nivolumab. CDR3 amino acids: CASSLGAGGVDTQYF. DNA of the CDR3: TGTGCCAGCAGCTTAGGGGCAGGGGGTGTTGATACGCAGTATTTT.